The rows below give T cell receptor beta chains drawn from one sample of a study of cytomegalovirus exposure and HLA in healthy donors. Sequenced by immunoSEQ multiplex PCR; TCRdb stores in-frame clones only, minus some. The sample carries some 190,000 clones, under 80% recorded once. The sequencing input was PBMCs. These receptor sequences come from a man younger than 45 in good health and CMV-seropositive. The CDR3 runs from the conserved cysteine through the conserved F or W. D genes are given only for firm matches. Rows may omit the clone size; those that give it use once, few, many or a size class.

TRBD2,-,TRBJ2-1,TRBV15,CATSGRGSGGSDEQFF,TGTGCCACCAGCGGAAGAGGTAGCGGGGGGTCCGATGAGCAGTTCTTC
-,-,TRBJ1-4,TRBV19,CASSILEGELFF,TGTGCCAGTAGTATCCTAGAAGGTGAACTGTTTTTT
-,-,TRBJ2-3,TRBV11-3,CASSLRASTDTQYF,TGTGCCAGCAGCTTGCGCGCTAGCACAGATACGCAGTATTTT
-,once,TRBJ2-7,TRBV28,CASTQGVYEQYF,TGTGCCAGCACACAGGGAGTCTACGAGCAGTACTTC
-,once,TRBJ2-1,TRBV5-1,CASSFGADLSYNEQFF,TGCGCCAGCAGCTTTGGAGCGGACTTGTCCTACAATGAGCAGTTCTTC
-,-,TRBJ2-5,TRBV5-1,CASSLALGSRRGEETQYF,TGCGCCAGCAGCTTGGCCCTGGGAAGTCGGAGGGGAGAAGAGACCCAGTACTTC
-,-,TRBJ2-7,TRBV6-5,CASSSTQTGYEQYF,TGTGCCAGCAGTTCGACTCAGACTGGCTACGAGCAGTACTTC
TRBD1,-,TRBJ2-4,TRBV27,CASRPGTENIQYF,TGTGCCAGCAGACCCGGGACAGAAAACATTCAGTACTTC
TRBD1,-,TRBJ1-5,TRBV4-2,CASSQGQGNQPQHF,TGTGCCAGCAGCCAGGGACAGGGCAATCAGCCCCAGCATTTT
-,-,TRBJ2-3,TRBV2,CASSDEGDTQYF,TGTGCCAGCAGTGATGAGGGAGATACGCAGTATTTT
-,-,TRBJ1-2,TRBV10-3,CAISESLGDTNYGYTF,TGTGCCATCAGTGAGTCGTTGGGGGACACGAACTATGGCTACACCTTC
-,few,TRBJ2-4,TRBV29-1,CSVVDPESIQYF,TGCAGCGTTGTAGACCCGGAGAGCATTCAGTACTTC
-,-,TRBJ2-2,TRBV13,CASSSRGGDTGELFF,TGTGCCAGCAGCTCGCGAGGGGGAGACACCGGGGAGCTGTTTTTT
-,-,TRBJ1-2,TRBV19,CASSTGRRNYGYTF,TGTGCCAGTAGTACCGGACGGAGGAACTATGGCTACACCTTC
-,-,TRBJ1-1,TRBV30,CAWSGRVAFF,TGCGCCTGGAGTGGCAGGGTAGCTTTCTTT
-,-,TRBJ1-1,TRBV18,CASSPQQGGNTEAFF,TGTGCCAGCTCACCTCAACAGGGCGGGAACACTGAAGCTTTCTTT
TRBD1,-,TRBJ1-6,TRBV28,CASSATRDSYYNSPLHF,TGTGCCAGCAGTGCGACCCGGGACAGCTACTATAATTCACCCCTCCACTTT
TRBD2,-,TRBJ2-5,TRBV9,CASSVRPSGGETQYF,TGTGCCAGCAGCGTCCGGCCTAGCGGTGGAGAGACCCAGTACTTC
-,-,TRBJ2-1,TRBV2,CASSEAGYNNNEQFF,TGTGCCAGCAGTGAGGCGGGATACAACAACAATGAGCAGTTCTTC
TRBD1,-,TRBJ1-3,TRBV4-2,CASSPATGVSGNTIYF,TGTGCCAGCAGCCCGGCTACAGGGGTCTCTGGAAACACCATATATTTT
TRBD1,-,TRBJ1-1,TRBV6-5,CASSSGQGDTEAFF,TGTGCCAGCAGTTCGGGACAGGGGGACACTGAAGCTTTCTTT
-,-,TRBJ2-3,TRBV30,CAWSGTVDTQYF,TGTGCCTGGAGTGGGACAGTAGATACGCAGTATTTT
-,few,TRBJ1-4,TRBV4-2,CASSQLGHNEKLFF,TGTGCCAGCAGCCAACTAGGACATAATGAAAAACTGTTTTTT
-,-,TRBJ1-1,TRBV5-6,CASSLSANTEAFF,TGTGCCAGCAGCTTGAGCGCGAACACTGAAGCTTTCTTT